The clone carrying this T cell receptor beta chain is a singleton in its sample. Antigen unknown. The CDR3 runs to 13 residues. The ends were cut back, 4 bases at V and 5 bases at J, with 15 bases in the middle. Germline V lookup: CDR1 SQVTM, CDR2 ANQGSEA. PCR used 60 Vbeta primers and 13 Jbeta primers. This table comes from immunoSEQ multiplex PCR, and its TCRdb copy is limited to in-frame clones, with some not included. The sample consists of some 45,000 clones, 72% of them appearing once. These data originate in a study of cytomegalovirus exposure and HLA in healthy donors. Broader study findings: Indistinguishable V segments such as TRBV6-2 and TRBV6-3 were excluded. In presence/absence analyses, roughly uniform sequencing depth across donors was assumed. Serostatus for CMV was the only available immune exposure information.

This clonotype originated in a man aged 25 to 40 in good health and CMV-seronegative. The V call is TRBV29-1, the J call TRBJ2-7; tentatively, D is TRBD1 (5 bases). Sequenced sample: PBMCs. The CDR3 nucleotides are TGCAGCGTTGGGTTCGACAGAGGCCACGAGCAGTACTTC. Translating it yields CSVGFDRGHEQYF.